This T cell receptor (beta chain) emerged from a study of blood T cell repertoires in COVID-19. Which cohort a participant joined came from the clinical history participants gave. The study counted Cohort 3 donors as recovered given two negative PCRs, clearance, or symptom resolution. Methods used by the authors: Counts of nucleated cells, estimated from reference gene primer amplification, were obtained. Data came from immunoSEQ multiplex PCR; TCRdb stores just in-frame clones and leaves some out. The DNA gave D and trimming, while V, J and clone size come from that table. The table lists roughly 330,000 clones, 86% of them singletons. This receptor was obtained from a woman under 30 who had recovered from COVID-19. The source material was PBMCs or T cells enriched from blood (not recorded which).

CDR3 coding DNA: TGTGCCGGAAGCGCAAACCAAGAGACCCAGTACTTC. Its protein product is CAGSANQETQYF. The chain employs TRBV5-4 and TRBJ2-5; the D is unclear. The CDR3 is made up of 12 amino acids. The V gene's germline CDR1 is SGHNT and CDR2 YYREEE (reference sequence). V lost 10 bases and J 0 bases, leaving 10 bases between the germline ends.